These 9 T cell receptor beta chains share one sample of origin, sequenced in a study of CD8 T cells in ankylosing spondylitis. TCRdb redid the calling of the 5' RACE reads with MiXCR, one entry per CDR3 protein. The table includes 200,000 to 250,000 distinct CDR3 sequences, under 12% detected once. Sequencing was done on a sample of blood, either unsorted or a sorted T cell fraction (not recorded which). Receptors were obtained from a male donor with ankylosing spondylitis or in good health (not recorded which).

This clonotype was counted many times. The rearrangement uses TRBV15 and TRBJ2-5; 11 bases are a match to TRBD1. The V gene end was trimmed by 7 bases and the J gene end by 1 base; junction bases not matched to a gene: 8. In germline, CDR1 is LNHNV, CDR2 YYDKDF (reference sequence). This CDR3 is 16 amino acids long. The CDR3 nucleotides are TGTGCCACCACTACCCGAGGGACAGGGGGCCAAGAGACCCAGTACTTC. It yields the protein CATTTRGTGGQETQYF.

This clonotype was seen at least ten times. The chain is built from TRBV5-1 and TRBJ2-2; 7 bases match TRBD1. Germline assignment: CDR1 SGHRS and CDR2 YFSETQ. Trimming at V came to 2 bases and at J to 0 bases, leaving 10 bases not matched to a gene. This CDR3 is built from 18 residues. The CDR3 is CASSLPDGTEPNTGELFF. The CDR3 DNA reads as TGCGCCAGCAGCTTACCAGACGGGACAGAGCCGAACACCGGGGAGCTGTTTTTT.

This clonotype has a count of ten or more. V and J are TRBV20-1 and TRBJ1-2, with D possibly TRBD1 on 6 matching bases. CDR1 is DFQATT and CDR2 is SNEGSKA in the germline V gene (reference sequence). The V and J ends lost 2 bases and 2 bases respectively, with 6 bases between them. There are 12 residues in the CDR3. CDR3 coding DNA: TGCAGTGCTAGAACAGGGAACTATGGCTACACCTTC. Its translation is CSARTGNYGYTF.

With regard to this clonotype: This may stem from a read error, because a much larger clone lies one nucleotide away. This chain connects TRBV5-1 to TRBJ2-3; D tentatively fits TRBD1 or TRBD2 (5 bases each). This CDR3 region has 16 residues. Germline CDR1 reads SGHRS; CDR2 reads YFSETQ. For the CDR3, the DNA is TGCGCCAGCAGCGCAGCCTTAGGGGACGGCACAGATAGGCAGTATTTT. Encoded protein: CASSAALGDGTDRQYF.

This clonotype occurred a few times. The V gene is TRBV30, the J gene TRBJ2-1; 11 nucleotides agree with TRBD2. The CDR3 is 18 amino acids. In germline, CDR1 is GTSNPN, CDR2 SVGIG (reference sequence). After removal of 4 bases from V and 0 bases from J, the junction contained 11 bases not matched to a gene. The CDR3 coding sequence is TGTGCCTGGATGGGGGTAGCGGGAGGGCCAAGCTCCTACAATGAGCAGTTCTTC. Encoded protein: CAWMGVAGGPSSYNEQFF.

V gene TRBV21-1 combines with J gene TRBJ1-5; the table assigns TRBD1, which was not confirmed against the DNA. TRBV21-1 is an annotated pseudogene. There are 16 residues in the CDR3. DNA of the CDR3: TGTGCCAGCAGGAAAGACAGGGATGAAGGCAATCAGCCCCAGCATTTT. Amino acid sequence: CASRKDRDEGNQPQHF.

The gene calls are TRBV4-1 and TRBJ2-2; the D gene is possibly TRBD1 (7 bases). CDR3 length: 15 residues. V dropped 8 bases and J dropped 6 bases, with 19 bases sitting between them. Germline-derived CDR1 and CDR2 are MGHRA and YSYEKL. The CDR3 loop reads CASRTEGARPGELFF. CDR3 sequence (DNA): TGCGCCAGCCGAACGGAGGGGGCACGCCCCGGGGAGCTGTTTTTT.

V and J are TRBV13 and TRBJ2-1; tentative D call: TRBD2 (5 bases). The CDR3 has 16 residues. The V end lost 3 bases, the J end lost 3 bases, and 15 bases lay between the germline ends. The germline CDR1 and CDR2 sequences are PRHDT and FYEKMQ (reference sequence). This chain's CDR3 is CASSFRGPSSYNEQFF. The DNA for the CDR3 is TGTGCCAGCAGCTTTAGAGGGCCAAGCAGCTACAATGAGCAGTTCTTC. Variable domain in full (rest from reference TRBV13 and TRBJ2-1): AAGVIQSPRHLIKEKRETATLKCYPIPRHDTVYWYQQGPGQDPQFLISFYEKMQSDKGSIPDRFSAQQFSDYHSELNMSSLELGDSALYFCASSFRGPSSYNEQFFGPGTRLTVL.

There are many counts of this clonotype. The chain combines TRBV30 with TRBJ1-6; D might be TRBD1 (6 bases). The V and J ends lost 0 bases and 13 bases respectively, with 13 bases between them. The CDR3 has 13 amino acids. Germline lookup yields CDR1 GTSNPN and CDR2 SVGIG (reference sequence). The chain's CDR3 is CAWSVRDTFPLHF. The DNA of the CDR3 is TGTGCCTGGAGTGTCCGGGACACCTTCCCCCTCCACTTT.